This TCR beta chain is drawn from a study of cytomegalovirus exposure and HLA in healthy donors. Study-level background: Among the 398 donors who were genotyped, about 80% fell in the genetic ancestry cluster that is associated with self-reported Caucasian donors.

Regarding this clone: As yet, its antigen is unknown.

13 Jbeta primers and 60 Vbeta primers were used for the PCR. The protocol was immunoSEQ multiplex PCR, while the TCRdb copy is restricted to in-frame clones and leaves out a portion. The data show about 160,000 clones, more than 65% seen once. J gave up 4 bases and V 4 bases, and 12 bases lay outside the gene matches. From germline, CDR1 is SGHTA and CDR2 FQGNSA. This CDR3 is built from 17 residues. Notes on the study in general: A list of 164 TCR beta chains associated with cytomegalovirus was given. For cytomegalovirus status, the classifier reportedly gave diagnoses with high specificity and sensitivity.

The source material was PBMCs. J is TRBJ2-1 and V is TRBV7-2; TRBD2 agrees at 8 bases. The receptor was isolated from a man aged 45 to 65 in good health and CMV-seropositive. CDR3 bases: TGTGCCAGCAGCTCGCCTCAAGAAGCGGGAGCATACAATGAGCAGTTCTTC. Its protein is CASSSPQEAGAYNEQFF.